This T cell receptor beta chain was recorded in a study of T cell responses to AZD1222 COVID-19 vaccine. Study results and limitations: Spike regions recognized by vaccine-associated CD4 TCRs spanned the protein, led by 160-218 and 743-854. Donors were largely white British and mainly female; clonal diversity was possibly underestimated.

This clone was picked up one time. Its antigen is still unknown. The assay was immunoSEQ multiplex PCR, and TCRdb's table has in-frame clones only and misses some. The profile shows 100,000 to 150,000 clones, approximately 85% of them singletons. The CDR3 is 14 amino acids. Trimming took off 4 bases at V and 2 bases at J, with 9 bases between the two ends. The V gene's germline CDR1 is SNHLY and CDR2 FYNNEI. The V gene is TRBV2, the J gene TRBJ1-5; D gene ambiguous. Sample: peripheral blood, taken on day 0 of AZD1222 vaccination. The clonotype originates from an adult in good health. DNA for the CDR3: TGTGCCAGCAGTGTGGGCCAGGGCAATCAGCCCCAGCATTTT. Translated: CASSVGQGNQPQHF.